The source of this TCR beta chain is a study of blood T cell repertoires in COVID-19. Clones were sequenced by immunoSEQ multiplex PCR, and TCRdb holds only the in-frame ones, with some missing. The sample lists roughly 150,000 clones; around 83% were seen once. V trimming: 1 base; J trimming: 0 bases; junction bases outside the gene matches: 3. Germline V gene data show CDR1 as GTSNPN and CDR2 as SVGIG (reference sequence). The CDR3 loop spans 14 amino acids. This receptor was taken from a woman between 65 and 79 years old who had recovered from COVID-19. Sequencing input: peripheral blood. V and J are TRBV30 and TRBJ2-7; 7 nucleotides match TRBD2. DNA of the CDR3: TGTGCCTGGAGTGGGGGGGGGAGCTCCTACGAGCAGTACTTC. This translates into CAWSGGGSSYEQYF.